The present TCR beta chain was sequenced within a study of blood T cell repertoires in COVID-19. Overall study: The study drew acute and convalescent COVID-19 samples from the United States, Italy and Spain. The analysed material was cDNA or gDNA that came from T cells, B-cell-depleted T cells, or PBMCs.

This clone was recorded a few times. The germline V gene encodes CDR1 SGDLS and CDR2 YYNGEE. Losses at the gene ends were 3 bases for V and 7 bases for J; bases not matched to a gene: 9. The CDR3 is 16 residues long. Per the study methods: Reference gene primer amplification yielded estimated nucleated cell counts. Profiling relied on immunoSEQ multiplex PCR, and the TCRdb table lists in-frame clones only, not all of them. D and trimming come from the DNA, and the V and J calls and clone size come from that table. This sample carries just over 15,000 clones, around 82% of them seen once, and the ten largest clones take about a tenth.

The gene calls are TRBV9 and TRBJ2-1; 11 nucleotides align to TRBD2. This TCR was sampled from a human donor in a cohort sampled during active COVID-19. Sample: peripheral blood. CDR3 amino acids: CASSAGLAEIGNEQFF. The CDR3 DNA sequence: TGTGCCAGCAGCGCGGGACTAGCGGAGATCGGAAATGAGCAGTTCTTC.